Presented here are 14 T cell receptor beta chains from one specimen sequenced in a study of control samples from healthy donors and cancer patients. The method was immunoSEQ multiplex PCR; TCRdb's version includes in-frame clones alone and lacks a portion of them. There are 130,000 or so clones in the sample; around 87% occur only once, and roughly 2.8% lies in the top ten. Sequencing was done on a sample of blood. The origin of the receptors is a man aged 55 to 70 in good health.

V is TRBV11-2 and J is TRBJ1-6; tentatively, D is TRBD1 (5 bases). CDR3 length equals 14 residues. Trimming left V 5 bases short and J 9 bases short, with 14 bases between. The germline gives CDR1 SGHAT, CDR2 FQNNGV. CDR3 sequence (DNA): TGTGCCAGCAGCCAACCTTTGGGGGGTTCACCCCTCCACTTT. Translating it yields CASSQPLGGSPLHF.

This chain uses TRBV19 with TRBJ2-3; D not certain. Germline CDR1 is LNHDA and CDR2 is SQIVND (reference sequence). The CDR3 totals 14 residues. V was cut by 1 base and J by 1 base, with 6 bases left in between. The CDR3 sequence is CASSIGLGTDTQYF. The CDR3 bases are TGTGCCAGTAGTATAGGTCTCGGCACAGATACGCAGTATTTT.

CDR3 nucleotides: TGTGCCAGCAGCCTCCGAGACGGGGGGAGAACTTTCTTT. Amino acid sequence: CASSLRDGGRTFF. The chain employs TRBV28 and TRBJ1-1; D is possibly TRBD1 (5 bases). This CDR3 contains 13 residues. Trimming removed 6 bases from V and 12 bases from J, with 20 bases in between. Looked up from germline, CDR1 is MDHEN and CDR2 is SYDVKM.

The chain combines TRBV28 with TRBJ1-1; the match to TRBD1 covers 7 bases. CDR3 size: 16 residues. V trimming: 1 base; J trimming: 4 bases; junction bases outside the gene matches: 9. The germline V gene encodes CDR1 MDHEN and CDR2 SYDVKM. The CDR3 region has the DNA TGTGCCAGCAGTTTATACACCGGGACAGTGGGCACTGAAGCTTTCTTT. Encoded protein: CASSLYTGTVGTEAFF. The full variable domain, its missing parts supplied by reference TRBV28 and TRBJ1-1, is DVKVTQSSRYLVKRTGEKVFLECVQDMDHENMFWYRQDPGLGLRLIYFSYDVKMKEKGDIPEGYSVSREKKERFSLILESASTNQTSMYLCASSLYTGTVGTEAFFGQGTRLTVV.

The genes are TRBV5-1 and TRBJ2-3; D unclear. This CDR3 is built from 15 residues. CDR1 and CDR2 (germline): SGHRS, YFSETQ. Trimming removed 0 bases at V and 0 bases at J, with 8 bases between. The DNA for the CDR3 is TGCGCCAGCAGCTTGGTTGGCAGAAGCACAGATACGCAGTATTTT. Its protein product is CASSLVGRSTDTQYF.

V gene TRBV7-8 combines with J gene TRBJ1-5, with a tentative D call TRBD1 (6 bases). Germline CDR1 reads SGHVS; CDR2 reads FQNEAQ. The length of the CDR3 is 18 residues. V lost 8 bases, J lost 1 base, and 24 bases lay in between. CDR3 in amino acids: CASGPTGGLTSSNQPQHF. The DNA of the CDR3 is TGTGCCAGCGGACCGACAGGAGGACTTACTTCGAGCAATCAGCCCCAGCATTTT.

V is TRBV3-1 (or the pseudogene TRBV3-2) and J is TRBJ2-3; 9 bases match TRBD2. This CDR3 contains 16 residues. Losses at the gene ends were 2 bases for V and 7 bases for J; bases not matched to a gene: 10. Germline V gives CDR1 LGHDT, CDR2 YNNKEL (reference sequence). The CDR3 region is CASSQMAAGGQHTQYF. The CDR3 nucleotides read TGTGCCAGCAGCCAAATGGCAGCGGGGGGACAACATACGCAGTATTTT.

The chain is built from TRBV25-1 and TRBJ2-2, with D possibly matching TRBD2 (6 bases). V was shortened by 5 bases and J by 2 bases, with 18 bases between the two germline ends. The CDR3 runs to 17 residues. Germline assignment: CDR1 MGHDK and CDR2 SYGVNS. The CDR3, as DNA: TGTGCCAGCAGTCCCGCGGCGGGGCAGGGAAACACCGGGGAGCTGTTTTTT. Protein: CASSPAAGQGNTGELFF.

The chain joins TRBV11-2 to TRBJ2-7; 7 nucleotides match TRBD2. The CDR3 covers 15 residues. Trimming at V came to 4 bases and at J to 2 bases, leaving 8 bases not matched to a gene. Germline V CDR1 and CDR2: SGHAT, FQNNGV. The CDR3 bases are TGTGCCAGCAGCTCCCAGGGCGGGGGAACCTACGAGCAGTACTTC. This gives the protein CASSSQGGGTYEQYF.

The gene calls are TRBV20-1 and TRBJ1-2; D unclear. The CDR3 is made up of 12 amino acids. V was trimmed by 3 bases and J by 4 bases, leaving 9 bases between them. CDR1 DFQATT and CDR2 SNEGSKA come from the germline V gene (reference sequence). Written as DNA, the CDR3 is TGCAGTGCTAGTCGGCAGAGCTATGGCTACACCTTC. It specifies CSASRQSYGYTF.

Here the CDR3 DNA reads TGTGCCAGCAGTTTAGGGCCAGAAAAACTGTTTTTT. It translates to CASSLGPEKLFF. The J gene is TRBJ1-4, the V gene TRBV12-3 or TRBV12-4; D unresolved. V lost 1 base to trimming and J lost 8 bases, with 5 bases between them. CDR3 length: 12 residues.

This clone was counted a single time. This chain uses TRBV27 with TRBJ1-6; 8 positions agree with TRBD1. From germline, CDR1 is MNHEY and CDR2 SMNVEV (reference sequence). Germline trimming cut 2 bases from V and 10 bases from J; bases unmatched to any gene: 7. The CDR3 sequence is 15 residues long. For the CDR3, the DNA is TGTGCCAGCAGTTTAGTGCAGGGGGCGCGCTCACCCCTCCACTTT. This encodes CASSLVQGARSPLHF.

The V call is TRBV3-1 (or the pseudogene TRBV3-2), the J call TRBJ1-1; TRBD1 agrees at 7 bases. Losses at the gene ends were 1 base for V and 5 bases for J; bases not matched to a gene: 4. This CDR3 has 14 residues. Germline CDR1 LGHDT, CDR2 YNNKEL (reference sequence). In DNA, the CDR3 is TGTGCCAGCAGCCAAGGCAGGGGGGGTACTGAAGCTTTCTTT. This encodes CASSQGRGGTEAFF.

This clone was found once. V and J are TRBV27 and TRBJ1-6, with 9 nucleotides matching TRBD1. Germline CDR1 MNHEY, CDR2 SMNVEV (reference sequence). This CDR3 has 16 residues. Losses at the gene ends were 7 bases for V and 10 bases for J; bases not matched to a gene: 14. CDR3 sequence: CASNLPPGQGRSPLHF. CDR3 in DNA: TGTGCCAGCAACCTACCTCCGGGACAGGGAAGATCACCCCTCCACTTT.